The 20 T cell receptor beta chains in this list originate from one sample, sequenced in a study of OX40 agonist ivuxolimab in advanced cancers. The library was prepared using the immunoSEQ multiplex PCR assay. In TCRdb, the immuneACCESS table is reduced to in-frame sequences with V and J assigned. These tables do not hold every clone; where another copy was compared, an unresolved V gene accounts for under half, and the others remain unexplained. The sample table holds 37,000 or so clones, of which approximately 85% were seen once. About 16% of the sample rests with the top ten. Sequences were derived from CD4+ or CD8+ T cells sorted from blood, sampled in a trial of the OX40 agonist ivuxolimab. These receptors all stem from an adult with an advanced solid tumor such as melanoma, head and neck, liver or kidney cancer.

The chain combines TRBV10-3 with TRBJ2-1, with 7 nucleotides matching TRBD1. CDR1 is ENHRY and CDR2 is SYGVKD in the germline V gene. V lost 0 bases to trimming and J lost 8 bases; unmatched junction nucleotides: 7. The CDR3 has 15 residues. This CDR3 is CAISESGTENDEQFF. In DNA, the CDR3 is TGTGCCATCAGTGAGTCCGGGACAGAGAACGATGAGCAGTTCTTC.

V usage is TRBV4-1 and J usage is TRBJ1-2, with D unresolved. The CDR3 is 15 amino acids. Germline CDR1 is MGHRA and CDR2 is YSYEKL. Trimming left V 0 bases short and J 8 bases short, with 16 bases between. Here the CDR3 reads CASSQEREGRFGYTF. The CDR3 nucleotides are TGCGCCAGCAGCCAAGAAAGGGAAGGGCGATTCGGCTACACCTTC.

J is TRBJ2-7 and V is TRBV9; the D call may be TRBD1 or TRBD2 (5 bases each). The CDR3 runs 15 residues. Per germline, CDR1 SGDLS and CDR2 YYNGEE. Deletions cut 0 bases from V and 5 bases from J, with 15 bases between. The CDR3 here is CASSVVGTPAHEQYF. In nucleotides, the CDR3 is TGTGCCAGCAGCGTAGTGGGGACCCCGGCCCACGAGCAGTACTTC.

The genes are TRBV7-2 and TRBJ2-7; D assignment may be TRBD1 or TRBD2 (5 bases each). In germline, CDR1 is SGHTA, CDR2 FQGNSA. The CDR3 runs to 15 residues. Trimming left V 5 bases short and J 3 bases short, with 17 bases between. The CDR3 region is CASSHGTVIFYEQYF. The CDR3 region has the DNA TGTGCCAGCAGCCACGGGACGGTAATATTCTACGAGCAGTACTTC.

This clone was recorded once. The chain recombines TRBV4-2 with TRBJ1-4; D is unresolved. Per the germline V gene, CDR1 is LGHNA and CDR2 is YNFKEQ. CDR3 length: 12 amino acids. Trimming stripped 0 bases from V and 7 bases from J, with 3 bases between. CDR3 sequence reads: CASSQDAEKLFF. DNA for the CDR3: TGTGCCAGCAGCCAAGATGCTGAAAAACTGTTTTTT.

The J gene is TRBJ1-4, the V gene TRBV7-9; D is undetermined. The ends were cut back, 1 base at V and 8 bases at J, with 11 bases in the middle. This CDR3 region has 14 residues. The V gene's germline CDR1 is SEHNR and CDR2 FQNEAQ (reference sequence). The DNA of the CDR3 is TGTGCCAGCAGCTTAGGGGCCTTGGGCGAAAAACTGTTTTTT. Protein: CASSLGALGEKLFF. Combining the CDR3 with reference TRBV7-9 and TRBJ1-4 gives the whole variable domain DTGVSQNPRHKITKRGQNVTFRCDPISEHNRLYWYRQTLGQGPEFLTYFQNEAQLEKSRLLSDRFSAERPKGSFSTLEIQRTEQGDSAMYLCASSLGALGEKLFFGSGTQLSVL.

The chain uses TRBV11-2 and TRBJ1-1; D gene unclear. The germline gives CDR1 SGHAT, CDR2 FQNNGV. Trimming took 5 bases from V and 1 from J, leaving 8 bases between them. This CDR3 region has 13 residues. This CDR3 reads CASSHSTNTEAFF. Written as DNA, the CDR3 is TGTGCCAGCAGCCATAGTACGAACACTGAAGCTTTCTTT.

This rearrangement joins TRBV6-8 to TRBJ2-7; D gene uncertain. V lost 1 base and J 5 bases, leaving 9 bases between the germline ends. Germline CDR1 and CDR2: MNHGY and SAAAGT. This CDR3 has 13 residues. The CDR3, as DNA: TGTGCCAGCAGTTACTTTAGGTTTCACGAGCAGTACTTC. It is translated as CASSYFRFHEQYF.

The rearrangement links TRBV4-3 to TRBJ1-2; maybe TRBD1 (5 bases). The CDR3 runs to 16 residues. Germline CDR1 is LGHNA and CDR2 is YSLEER. V gave up 0 bases and J gave up 6 bases, with 17 bases separating them. The DNA for the CDR3 is TGCGCCAGCAGCCAAGATACAGGTGTAGGGAGGGATGGCTACACCTTC. Its protein is CASSQDTGVGRDGYTF.

The V and J genes are TRBV2 and TRBJ1-4; 10 nucleotides agree with TRBD1. The V and J ends lost 6 bases and 6 bases, in that order; junction bases with no gene match: 4. The length of the CDR3 is 14 residues. Per the germline V gene, CDR1 is SNHLY and CDR2 is FYNNEI. The CDR3 bases are TGTGCCAGCAGCGGGACAGGGGCGGATGAAAAACTGTTTTTT. This gives the protein CASSGTGADEKLFF.

This clone appeared once. This chain joins TRBV27 and TRBJ2-2; TRBD2 might be the D (7 bases). The CDR3 is 15 residues long. V lost 7 bases and J lost 6, with 18 bases in between. Germline loops: CDR1 MNHEY, CDR2 SMNVEV (reference sequence). The CDR3, as DNA: TGTGCCAGCATAGGGGGGGGCCTAGCACCCGGGGAGCTGTTTTTT. It translates to CASIGGGLAPGELFF.

The rearrangement joins TRBV16 to TRBJ1-6; 8 bases match TRBD1. The CDR3 totals 14 residues. Per the germline V gene, CDR1 is KGHSY and CDR2 is FQNENV. The trim removed 7 bases at V and 6 bases at J, leaving 5 bases unmatched. The DNA for the CDR3 is TGTGCCAGCACCTTGGACAGGGTTAATTCACCCCTCCACTTT. Translating it yields CASTLDRVNSPLHF.

In its sample, this clone was seen once. The chain links TRBV10-3 to TRBJ2-1; 11 bases fit TRBD2. J lost 4 bases, V lost 9 bases, and 5 bases had no gene match. The length of the CDR3 is 14 residues. CDR1 is ENHRY and CDR2 is SYGVKD in the germline V gene. The CDR3 is CAITSGGWYNEQFF. The CDR3, as DNA: TGTGCCATAACTAGCGGGGGTTGGTACAATGAGCAGTTCTTC.

The chain joins TRBV13 to TRBJ1-2; no clear D. The CDR3 runs to 16 residues. The ends were cut back, 2 bases at V and 5 bases at J, with 18 bases in the middle. CDR1 is PRHDT, CDR2 FYEKMQ, per germline (reference sequence). The CDR3 nucleotides read TGTGCCAGCAGCTTACGCAGTAGGTGGGCGGCTTATGGCTACACCTTC. Protein: CASSLRSRWAAYGYTF.

The chain uses TRBV6-5 and TRBJ1-2; D unclear. The CDR3 totals 14 residues. The germline V gene encodes CDR1 MNHEY and CDR2 SVGAGI. Trimming stripped 2 bases from V and 5 bases from J, with 12 bases between. The CDR3 sequence is CASSYGGPVYGYTF. The CDR3 nucleotides are TGTGCCAGCAGTTACGGCGGGCCAGTGTATGGCTACACCTTC.

The chain recombines TRBV6-5 with TRBJ1-2, with TRBD1 matching 8 bases. Germline V lookup: CDR1 MNHEY, CDR2 SVGAGI. The V segment lost 4 bases and the J segment 4 bases; nucleotides outside the gene matches: 5. The CDR3 length is 14 residues. Here the CDR3 reads CASSLDDRGYGYTF. The CDR3 bases are TGTGCCAGCAGTTTAGACGACAGGGGCTATGGCTACACCTTC.

This clone showed up just a few times. CDR3 nucleotide sequence: TGCGCCAGCAGGCCCGTGGGGCTCGGCACTGAAGCTTTCTTT. Residues: CASRPVGLGTEAFF. The chain is built from TRBV4-1 and TRBJ1-1; D may be TRBD1 (5 bases). The V and J ends lost 6 bases and 4 bases respectively, with 15 bases between them. Germline CDR1 reads MGHRA; CDR2 reads YSYEKL. The CDR3 contains 14 residues.

The V and J genes are TRBV16 and TRBJ2-7; 12 bases fit TRBD2. V shed 2 bases, J shed 2 bases, and the junction held 13 bases outside the gene matches. CDR1 is KGHSY, CDR2 FQNENV, per germline. The CDR3 is 19 amino acids. This CDR3 is CASSQRRAGTSGLPYEQYF. The CDR3 DNA sequence: TGTGCCAGCAGCCAAAGGCGGGCCGGGACTAGCGGGTTACCCTACGAGCAGTACTTC.

This chain connects TRBV7-2 to TRBJ2-1, with 8 bases fitting TRBD1. The germline V gene has CDR1 SGHTA and CDR2 FQGNSA. CDR3 length equals 16 residues. Germline trimming cut 5 bases from V and 7 bases from J; bases unmatched to any gene: 13. CDR3 sequence (DNA): TGTGCCAGCAGCCCCCTGGGAAGGACAGGGTGGAATGAGCAGTTCTTC. This encodes CASSPLGRTGWNEQFF.

The chain couples TRBV4-3 to TRBJ1-2, with D possibly matching TRBD1 (5 bases). V lost 4 bases and J lost 5, with 17 bases in between. The CDR3 loop spans 15 amino acids. In germline, CDR1 is LGHNA, CDR2 YSLEER. The CDR3 sequence: CASSPYPATAYGYTF. For the CDR3, the DNA is TGCGCCAGCAGCCCCTATCCCGCGACAGCTTATGGCTACACCTTC.